These 27 T cell receptor beta chains share one sample of origin, sequenced in a study of siplizumab effects on memory and regulatory T cells. Using immunoSEQ multiplex PCR, the repertoire was profiled, and TCRdb retains in-frame clones only, with some absent. This repertoire shows some 110,000 clones, roughly 94% found once; its top ten account for around 1.7%. The sample was non-Treg CD4+ T cells sorted from blood. All receptors derive from a human donor in good health.

As for this clone: Germline and junction disagree at one end, which may indicate a read error. The chain joins TRBV11-2 to TRBJ1-5; D unresolved. The germline V gene has CDR1 SGHAT and CDR2 FQNNGV. CDR3 length: 14 amino acids. Here the CDR3 reads CASSSGISNQSQHF. In DNA, the CDR3 is TGTGCCAGCAGCTCCGGGATTAGCAATCAGTCCCAGCATTTT.

With respect to this clone: A read error may produce the germline difference seen at one junction end. V and J are TRBV6-6 and TRBJ2-3; D may correspond to TRBD1 or TRBD2 (5 bases each). The CDR3 spans 13 residues. Germline values: CDR1 MNHNY, CDR2 SVGAGI (reference sequence). This CDR3 reads CASSPGTDDSLDF. The CDR3 DNA follows: TGTGCCAGCAGTCCCGGGACGGACGACAGTTTGGATTTT.

This chain links TRBV19 with TRBJ1-1; tentatively, D is TRBD1 (5 bases). This CDR3 spans 16 amino acids. Germline V gene lookup returns CDR1 LNHDA and CDR2 SQIVND (reference sequence). V lost 5 bases, J lost 0 bases, and 16 bases lay in between. The CDR3 nucleotides are TGTGCCAGTAGTGGGGCAGTTGGAAGACTGAACACTGAAGCTTTCTTT. The encoded protein is CASSGAVGRLNTEAFF.

The chain couples TRBV11-1 to TRBJ2-7; D possibly corresponds to TRBD1 (6 bases). The CDR3 runs to 13 residues. Trimming pared 5 bases from V and 6 bases from J, leaving 14 bases between. The germline gives CDR1 SGHAT, CDR2 FQDESV (reference sequence). The CDR3 protein is CASSHGQFIEQYF. The CDR3 DNA follows: TGTGCCAGCAGCCATGGACAGTTTATCGAGCAGTACTTC.

The V and J genes are TRBV11-3 and TRBJ2-1; D might be TRBD1 or TRBD2, each matching 5 bases. Germline CDR1 and CDR2: SGHNT and YENEEA. CDR3 length equals 14 residues. V was shortened by 3 bases and J by 7 bases, with 13 bases between the two germline ends. CDR3 region: CASSLDKAGNEQFF. The DNA for the CDR3 is TGTGCCAGCAGCTTGGACAAGGCGGGTAATGAGCAGTTCTTC.

This chain links TRBV6-1 with TRBJ2-7; unclear D gene. V was shortened by 6 bases and J by 3 bases, with 9 bases between the two germline ends. Germline CDR1 MNHNS, CDR2 SASEGT. The CDR3 sequence is 12 residues long. Here the CDR3 DNA reads TGTGCCAGCAGCGACCGATACTACGAGCAGTACTTC. It is translated as CASSDRYYEQYF.

This rearrangement joins TRBV5-6 to TRBJ1-5; TRBD1 aligns across 7 bases. The CDR3 length is 17 residues. V was pared by 4 bases and J by 0 bases, with 10 bases of the junction left unmatched. The germline gives CDR1 SGHDT, CDR2 YYEEEE. DNA for the CDR3: TGTGCCAGCAGCGCACACCGGGACAGAGCTAGCAATCAGCCCCAGCATTTT. It is translated as CASSAHRDRASNQPQHF.

V usage is TRBV11-2 and J usage is TRBJ2-7; D gene uncertain. Germline V gene lookup returns CDR1 SGHAT and CDR2 FQNNGV. Trimming took off 1 base at V and 6 bases at J, with 10 bases between the two ends. The CDR3 contains 13 residues. The CDR3 bases are TGTGCCAGCAGCTTAGGCTACGGCAGCGAGCAGTACTTC. Residues: CASSLGYGSEQYF.

This chain uses TRBV7-9 with TRBJ2-5, with 8 bases that match TRBD1. The J segment lost 6 bases and the V segment lost 0 bases, leaving 6 bases of the junction unmatched. Germline assignment: CDR1 SEHNR and CDR2 FQNEAQ (reference sequence). There are 15 residues in the CDR3. In nucleotides, the CDR3 is TGTGCCAGCAGCTTAGCGGCAGGGGGCTTAAAGACCCAGTACTTC. Translation: CASSLAAGGLKTQYF.

The CDR3 DNA sequence: TGTGCCAGCAGCCTACTGACAGTAAACTATGGCTACACCTTC. Protein product: CASSLLTVNYGYTF. This rearrangement joins TRBV7-9 to TRBJ1-2; D might be TRBD1 (5 bases). Trimming stripped 5 bases from V and 2 bases from J, with 12 bases between. Germline CDR1 reads SEHNR; CDR2 reads FQNEAQ (reference sequence). The length of the CDR3 is 14 residues.

The chain joins TRBV6-6 to TRBJ1-2; no clear D gene. CDR3 length: 13 amino acids. V lost 6 bases, J lost 0 bases, and 8 bases lay in between. Germline lookup yields CDR1 MNHNY and CDR2 SVGAGI (reference sequence). CDR3 sequence: CASSSLANYGYTF. DNA for the CDR3: TGTGCCAGCAGCTCCTTAGCTAACTATGGCTACACCTTC.

This rearrangement joins TRBV10-1 to TRBJ2-5, with D possibly TRBD1 on 6 matching bases. Between the trimmed V and J ends, which lost 4 bases and 3 bases, there was a span of 9 bases. This CDR3 region has 13 residues. Germline CDR1 reads WNHNN; CDR2 reads SYGVQD (reference sequence). The CDR3 spells CASSGRTEETQYF. The CDR3 coding sequence is TGCGCCAGCAGTGGTCGGACAGAAGAGACCCAGTACTTC.

The V call is TRBV9, the J call TRBJ2-5; possibly TRBD2 for D (5 bases). This CDR3 is 16 amino acids long. Germline V gene sequence: CDR1 SGDLS, CDR2 YYNGEE. With 4 bases removed from V and 2 bases from J, the gap between germline ends came to 18 bases. CDR3 residues: CASSPHPRGGQETQYF. The CDR3 DNA reads TGTGCCAGCAGCCCCCACCCTCGGGGTGGGCAAGAGACCCAGTACTTC.

V gene TRBV10-2 combines with J gene TRBJ1-2, with D unresolved. This CDR3 spans 14 amino acids. The V end lost 3 bases, the J end lost 0 bases, and 8 bases lay between the germline ends. Looked up from germline, CDR1 is WSHSY and CDR2 is SAAADI. As DNA, the CDR3 is TGCGCCAGCAGTGACGGAGGGACTAACTATGGCTACACCTTC. Protein product: CASSDGGTNYGYTF.

The J gene is TRBJ1-2, the V gene TRBV5-1; D is possibly TRBD1 (6 bases). Deletions cut 0 bases from V and 8 bases from J, with 17 bases between. Germline lookup yields CDR1 SGHRS and CDR2 YFSETQ. The CDR3 loop spans 15 amino acids. In nucleotides, the CDR3 is TGCGCCAGCAGCTTGGTTCCAGGGGAAGTGGAAGGCTACACCTTC. Protein sequence: CASSLVPGEVEGYTF.

The V call is TRBV7-3, the J call TRBJ2-2, with 9 bases identical to TRBD2. The CDR3 consists of 17 residues. V shed 3 bases and J 0 bases; nucleotides not matched to a gene: 5. In germline, CDR1 is SGHTA, CDR2 FQGTGA. The CDR3 protein is CASSFRAGGPNTGELFF. The CDR3 DNA is TGTGCCAGCAGCTTTCGAGCGGGAGGCCCGAACACCGGGGAGCTGTTTTTT. Complete variable domain (other parts from reference TRBV7-3 and TRBJ2-2): GAGVSQTPSNKVTEKGKYVELRCDPISGHTALYWYRQSLGQGPEFLIYFQGTGAADDSGLPNDRFFAVRPEGSVSTLKIQRTERGDSAVYLCASSFRAGGPNTGELFFGEGSRLTVL.

As DNA, the CDR3 is TGTGCCAGCAGTTTGGGGCAGGGTCAAGCCAAAAACATTCAGTACTTC. It yields the protein CASSLGQGQAKNIQYF. This sequence joins TRBV27 and TRBJ2-4; TRBD1 is a possible D gene (5 bases). V was trimmed by 3 bases and J by 0 bases, leaving 12 bases between them. This CDR3 is built from 16 residues. The germline V gene encodes CDR1 MNHEY and CDR2 SMNVEV (reference sequence).

In DNA form, the CDR3 reads TGTGCCAGCAGTGGGTTACAGGGTGGAGGTTTCACAGATACGCAGTATTTT. Amino acids: CASSGLQGGGFTDTQYF. The chain uses TRBV6-1 and TRBJ2-3, with D perhaps TRBD1 (6 bases). The CDR3 has 17 amino acids. Germline loops: CDR1 MNHNS, CDR2 SASEGT. V dropped 4 bases and J dropped 2 bases, with 19 bases sitting between them.

The chain is built from TRBV11-2 and TRBJ1-1; D is undetermined. The V end lost 1 base, the J end lost 4 bases, and 10 bases lay between the germline ends. Germline V gene sequence: CDR1 SGHAT, CDR2 FQNNGV. CDR3 length: 14 residues. CDR3 loop: CASSLVAATTEAFF. CDR3 coding DNA: TGTGCCAGCAGCTTAGTGGCTGCAACCACTGAAGCTTTCTTT.

A word on this clone: A junction boundary mismatches the germline segment, possibly from a read error. V usage is TRBV6-5 and J usage is TRBJ1-1; D ambiguous. The V gene's germline CDR1 is MNHEY and CDR2 SVGAGI. The CDR3 is 11 residues long. The CDR3 is CAGSPRTVTFF. The CDR3 DNA follows: TGTGCCGGCAGTCCAAGGACGGTGACTTTCTTT.

The V and J genes are TRBV12-5 and TRBJ1-6; D is uncertain. Germline V lookup: CDR1 LGHNT, CDR2 FRNRAP. There are 13 residues in the CDR3. The ends were cut back, 7 bases at V and 9 bases at J, with 13 bases in the middle. CDR3 bases: TGTGCTAGTGTCCTCGAGGGAGGTTCACCCCTCCACTTT. This encodes CASVLEGGSPLHF.

This chain uses TRBV6-5 with TRBJ2-1; 7 bases are a match to TRBD1. CDR3 size: 13 residues. The trim removed 8 bases at V and 5 bases at J, leaving 6 bases unmatched. Germline V gene data show CDR1 as MNHEY and CDR2 as SVGAGI. This CDR3 is CASLRQGNNEQFF. In nucleotides, the CDR3 is TGTGCCAGCCTTCGACAGGGCAACAATGAGCAGTTCTTC.

J is TRBJ2-3 and V is TRBV6-9; D might be TRBD1 (7 bases). CDR1 and CDR2 (germline): MNHGY, SVAAGI. This CDR3 has 15 amino acids. V dropped 4 bases and J dropped 9 bases, with 20 bases sitting between them. This CDR3 is CASSSSTGRSSTQYF. The CDR3 DNA reads as TGTGCCAGCAGTTCGTCGACAGGGAGGTCGTCAACGCAGTATTTT.

V is TRBV27 and J is TRBJ2-5; 15 positions agree with TRBD2. Germline lookup yields CDR1 MNHEY and CDR2 SMNVEV (reference sequence). V shed 5 bases, J shed 7 bases, and the junction held 8 bases outside the gene matches. There are 16 residues in the CDR3. The chain's CDR3 is CASSPGLAGGLGTQYF. DNA of the CDR3: TGTGCCAGCAGTCCTGGACTAGCGGGGGGGCTTGGGACCCAGTACTTC.

V usage is TRBV15 and J usage is TRBJ2-1; 9 bases are shared with TRBD2. The CDR3 runs 15 residues. Germline V CDR1 and CDR2: LNHNV, YYDKDF (reference sequence). Trimming took 8 bases from V and 4 from J; bases not matched to a gene: 9. The CDR3 DNA sequence: TGTGCCACCCGCCCGGAGCGGGGGGCTTACAATGAGCAGTTCTTC. Protein product: CATRPERGAYNEQFF.

The V call is TRBV5-6, the J call TRBJ2-2; a weak D match, TRBD2 (5 bases). The CDR3 is 15 residues long. With 1 base removed from V and 4 bases from J, the gap between germline ends came to 11 bases. From germline, CDR1 is SGHDT and CDR2 YYEEEE. In nucleotides, the CDR3 is TGTGCCAGCAGCTTGTTTGGGAGCCCCACCGGGGAGCTGTTTTTT. Translated, it gives CASSLFGSPTGELFF.

This clone was observed a handful of times. The chain combines TRBV5-5 with TRBJ1-2, with TRBD1 matching over 7 bases. The CDR3 has 14 residues. After removal of 2 bases from V and 8 bases from J, the junction contained 9 bases not matched to a gene. CDR1 SGHKS and CDR2 YYEKEE come from the germline V gene (reference sequence). The CDR3 bases are TGTGCCAGCAGCTTCGGGACAGTGGGAGAGGGCTACACCTTC. Amino acid sequence: CASSFGTVGEGYTF.